This T cell receptor (beta chain) was sequenced during a study of shared clonotypes between healthy human individuals. The overall study: CD4 naive and CD4 memory each took three plates per donor, while CD8 naive took two and CD8 memory one. The study, taken as a whole, reports: Tissue TCR repertoires likely differ from these blood-only repertoires. Generation probabilities were higher for clonotypes shared across all four sorted-subset donors than for unshared ones.

CD4+ cell separation produced CD45RA+ naive and CD45RA-negative memory subsets. Sequencing used immunoSEQ multiplex PCR; TCRdb keeps in-frame clones, though not all of them. Of 1 million to 1.3 million clones listed, 78% are singletons. V was cut by 4 bases and J by 0 bases, with 8 bases left in between. Germline CDR1 reads MNHEY; CDR2 reads SVGAGI. The CDR3 loop spans 14 amino acids. This clone was observed many times. Its antigen remains unidentified. The specimen sequenced was memory CD4+ T cells from PBMCs. Sample subset: CD45RA-negative fraction. This sequence originates from a man aged 18 to 35 in good health. Some clones in this sample may be carry-over from other donors' samples. V usage is TRBV6-5 and J usage is TRBJ2-3; D gene unclear. The DNA for the CDR3 is TGTGCCAGCAGTTCTGGGCCTAGCACAGATACGCAGTATTTT. Protein sequence: CASSSGPSTDTQYF.